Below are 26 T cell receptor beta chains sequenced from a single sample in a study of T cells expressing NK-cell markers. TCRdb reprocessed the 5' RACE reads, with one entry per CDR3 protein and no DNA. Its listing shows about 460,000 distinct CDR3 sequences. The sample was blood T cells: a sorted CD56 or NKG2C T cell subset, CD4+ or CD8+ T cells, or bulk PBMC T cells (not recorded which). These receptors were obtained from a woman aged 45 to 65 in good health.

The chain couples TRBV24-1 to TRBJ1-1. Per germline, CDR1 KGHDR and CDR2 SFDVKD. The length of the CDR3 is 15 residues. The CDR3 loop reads CATSCMKCLNTEAFF.

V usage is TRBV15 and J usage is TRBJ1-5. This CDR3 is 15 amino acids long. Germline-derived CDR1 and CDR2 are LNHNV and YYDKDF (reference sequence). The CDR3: CATSREGESRQPQHF. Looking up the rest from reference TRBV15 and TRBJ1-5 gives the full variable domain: DAMVIQNPRYQVTQFGKPVTLSCSQTLNHNVMYWYQQKSSQAPKLLFHYYDKDFNNEADTPDNFQSRRPNTSFCFLDIRSPGLGDTAMYLCATSREGESRQPQHFGDGTRLSIL.

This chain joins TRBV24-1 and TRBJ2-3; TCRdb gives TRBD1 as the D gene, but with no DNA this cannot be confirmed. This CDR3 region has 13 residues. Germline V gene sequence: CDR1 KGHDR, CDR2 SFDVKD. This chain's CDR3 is CATSPPSTDTQYF.

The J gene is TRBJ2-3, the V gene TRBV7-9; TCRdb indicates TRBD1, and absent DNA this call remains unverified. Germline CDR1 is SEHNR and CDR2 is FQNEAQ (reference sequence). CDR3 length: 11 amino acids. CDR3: CASQQGDTQYF.

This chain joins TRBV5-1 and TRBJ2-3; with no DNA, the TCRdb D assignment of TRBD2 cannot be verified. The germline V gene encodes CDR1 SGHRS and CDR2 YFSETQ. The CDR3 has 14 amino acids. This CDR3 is CASSSSGTWDTQYF.

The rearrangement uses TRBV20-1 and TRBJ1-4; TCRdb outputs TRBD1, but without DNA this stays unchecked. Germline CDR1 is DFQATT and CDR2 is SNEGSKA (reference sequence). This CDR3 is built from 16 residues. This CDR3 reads CSARDHWGGSKEKLFF.

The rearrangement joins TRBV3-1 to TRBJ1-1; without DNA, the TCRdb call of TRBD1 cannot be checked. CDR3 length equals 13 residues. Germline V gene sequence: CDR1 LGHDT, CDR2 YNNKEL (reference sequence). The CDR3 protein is CASSLPRGTEAFF.

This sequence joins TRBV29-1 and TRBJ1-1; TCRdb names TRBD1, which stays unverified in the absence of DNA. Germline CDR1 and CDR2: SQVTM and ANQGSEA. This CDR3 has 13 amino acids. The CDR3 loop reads CSFDWQGNTEAFF.

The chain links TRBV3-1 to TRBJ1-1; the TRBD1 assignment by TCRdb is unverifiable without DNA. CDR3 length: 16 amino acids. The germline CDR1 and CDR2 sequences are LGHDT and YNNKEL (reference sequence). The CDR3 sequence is CASSQGPGQGGTEAFF.

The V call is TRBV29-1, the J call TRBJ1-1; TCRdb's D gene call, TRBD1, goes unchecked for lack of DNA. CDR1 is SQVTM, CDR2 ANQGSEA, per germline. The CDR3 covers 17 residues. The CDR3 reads CSVEGATGAGMNTEAFF. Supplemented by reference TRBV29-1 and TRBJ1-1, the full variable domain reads SAVISQKPSRDICQRGTSLTIQCQVDSQVTMMFWYRQQPGQSLTLIATANQGSEATYESGFVIDKFPISRPNLTFSTLTVSNMSPEDSSIYLCSVEGATGAGMNTEAFFGQGTRLTVV.

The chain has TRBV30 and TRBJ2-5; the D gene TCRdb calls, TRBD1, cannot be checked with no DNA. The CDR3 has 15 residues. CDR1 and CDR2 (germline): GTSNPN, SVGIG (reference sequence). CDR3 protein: CAWSRTGKGLGTQYF.

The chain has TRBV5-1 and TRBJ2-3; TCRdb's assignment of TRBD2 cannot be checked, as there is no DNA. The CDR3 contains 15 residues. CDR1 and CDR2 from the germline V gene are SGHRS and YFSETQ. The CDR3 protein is CASSARDLSTDTQYF.

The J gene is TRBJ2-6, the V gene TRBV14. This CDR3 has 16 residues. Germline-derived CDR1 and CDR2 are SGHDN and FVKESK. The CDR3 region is CASSRTRRAGANVLTF. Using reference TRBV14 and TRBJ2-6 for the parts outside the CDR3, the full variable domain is EAGVTQFPSHSVIEKGQTVTLRCDPISGHDNLYWYRRVMGKEIKFLLHFVKESKQDESGMPNNRFLAERTGGTYSTLKVQPAELEDSGVYFCASSRTRRAGANVLTFGAGSRLTVL.

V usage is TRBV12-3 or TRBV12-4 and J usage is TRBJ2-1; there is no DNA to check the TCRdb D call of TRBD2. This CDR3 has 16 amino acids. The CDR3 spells CASSPRGLAGRNEQFF.

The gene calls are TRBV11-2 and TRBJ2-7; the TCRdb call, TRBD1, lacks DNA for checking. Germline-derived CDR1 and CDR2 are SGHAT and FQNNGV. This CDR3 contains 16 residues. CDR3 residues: CASSPGQLTTTYEQYF. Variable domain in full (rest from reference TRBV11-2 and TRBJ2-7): EAGVAQSPRYKIIEKRQSVAFWCNPISGHATLYWYQQILGQGPKLLIQFQNNGVVDDSQLPKDRFSAERLKGVDSTLKIQPAKLEDSAVYLCASSPGQLTTTYEQYFGPGTRLTVT.

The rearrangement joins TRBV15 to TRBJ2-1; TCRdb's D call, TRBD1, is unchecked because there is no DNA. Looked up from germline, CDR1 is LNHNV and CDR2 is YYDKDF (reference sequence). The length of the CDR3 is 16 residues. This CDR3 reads CATSGHRVLWGGEQFF.

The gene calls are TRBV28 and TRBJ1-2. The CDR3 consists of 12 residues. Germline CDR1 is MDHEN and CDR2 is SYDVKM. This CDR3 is CASSFRGGGYTF.

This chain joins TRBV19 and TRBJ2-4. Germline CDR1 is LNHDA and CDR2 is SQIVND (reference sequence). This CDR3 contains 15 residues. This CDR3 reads CASMRADLAKNIQYF.

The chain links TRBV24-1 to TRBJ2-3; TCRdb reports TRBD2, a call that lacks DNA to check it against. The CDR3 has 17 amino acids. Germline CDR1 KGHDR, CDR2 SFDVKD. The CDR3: CATSDLGLAGGANTQYF.

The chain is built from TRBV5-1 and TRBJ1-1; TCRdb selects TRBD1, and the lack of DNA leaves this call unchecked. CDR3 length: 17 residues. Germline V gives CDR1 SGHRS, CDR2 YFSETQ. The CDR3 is CASSLRSPGGRVTEAFF.

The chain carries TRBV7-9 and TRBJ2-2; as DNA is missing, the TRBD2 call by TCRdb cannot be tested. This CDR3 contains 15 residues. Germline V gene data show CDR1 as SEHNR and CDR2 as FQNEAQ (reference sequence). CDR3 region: CASSPGTRFSGELFF.

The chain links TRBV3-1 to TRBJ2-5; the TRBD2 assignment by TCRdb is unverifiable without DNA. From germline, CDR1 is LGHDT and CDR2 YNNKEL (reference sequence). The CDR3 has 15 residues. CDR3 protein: CASSQGTSGIETQYF.

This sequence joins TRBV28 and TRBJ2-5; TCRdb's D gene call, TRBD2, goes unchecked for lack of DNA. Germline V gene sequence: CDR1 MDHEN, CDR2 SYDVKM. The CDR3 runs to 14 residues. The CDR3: CASSPQREKETQYF. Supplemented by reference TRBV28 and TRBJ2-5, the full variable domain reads DVKVTQSSRYLVKRTGEKVFLECVQDMDHENMFWYRQDPGLGLRLIYFSYDVKMKEKGDIPEGYSVSREKKERFSLILESASTNQTSMYLCASSPQREKETQYFGPGTRLLVL.

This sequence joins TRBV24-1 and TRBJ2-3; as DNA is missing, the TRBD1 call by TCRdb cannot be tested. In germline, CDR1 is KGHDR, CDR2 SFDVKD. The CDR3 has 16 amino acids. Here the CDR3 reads CATSFPGGTNPDTQYF.

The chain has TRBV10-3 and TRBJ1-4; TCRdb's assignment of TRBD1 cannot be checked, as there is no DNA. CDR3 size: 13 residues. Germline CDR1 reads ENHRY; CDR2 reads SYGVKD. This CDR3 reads CAIRPGGDEKLFF.

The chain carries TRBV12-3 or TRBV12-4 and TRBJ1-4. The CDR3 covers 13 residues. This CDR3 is CASSLIIGEKLFF.